This paragraph reports one T cell receptor (beta chain). This entry is derived from a study of blood T cell repertoires in COVID-19. At the level of the study: Samples representing acute and convalescent COVID-19 were sourced from the United States, Italy and Spain. Sources were T cells, B-cell-depleted T cells, or PBMCs; the material itself was cDNA or gDNA.

As processed by the authors: Reference gene primer amplification gave estimated nucleated cell counts. Repertoires were generated with immunoSEQ multiplex PCR, while TCRdb's copy carries only in-frame clones and drops some. That table supplies the V and J calls and clone size; D and trimming were determined from the DNA. Of approximately 68,000 clones detected, 83% appear once; the ten largest clones hold more than 5%. Germline values: CDR1 MNHEY, CDR2 SVGAGI. The CDR3 extends over 13 amino acids. With 6 bases removed from V and 5 bases from J, the gap between germline ends came to 8 bases. The chain links TRBV6-5 to TRBJ1-6, with a tentative D call TRBD1 (6 bases). The clonotype comes from a woman aged 55-75 years with acute or convalescent COVID-19. Sample: peripheral blood. This CDR3 is CASRTGNNSPLHF. In DNA form, the CDR3 reads TGTGCCAGCAGAACAGGGAATAATTCACCCCTCCACTTT.